This TCR beta chain emerged from a study of cytomegalovirus exposure and HLA in healthy donors. Findings and limits, study-wide: V- and J-gene trimming of TCR beta was linked (in a later analysis) to a missense DCLRE1C variant.

Concerning this clone: Its cognate antigen is unknown.

PCR involved 60 Vbeta and 13 Jbeta primers. The repertoire was sequenced with immunoSEQ multiplex PCR; TCRdb's copy has only in-frame clones and lacks some. The sample carries 280,000 or so clones, about 90% recorded once. The sequence was collected from a woman between 18 and 30 years old in good health and CMV-seronegative. Sequencing input: PBMCs.

The CDR3 bases are TGTGCCGCCTTAGACGTGGGGGGTGCCGGGGAGCTGTTTTTT. It specifies CAALDVGGAGELFF. The gene calls are TRBV15 and TRBJ2-2, with a weak D call TRBD2 (6 bases). In germline, CDR1 is LNHNV, CDR2 YYDKDF (reference sequence). The length of the CDR3 is 14 residues. Deletions cut 11 bases from V and 6 bases from J, with 19 bases between.